A single sample is the source of the 31 T cell receptor beta chains below, sequenced in a study of T cell repertoires in cytomegalovirus infection. TCRdb fed the reads into MiXCR, producing one record per CDR3 protein. This table holds around 130,000 distinct CDR3 sequences, 8% to 9% found once. Sequenced material: PBMCs. The receptors come from a human donor in good health (CMV status not recorded). Some clones in this sample may be carry-over from other donors' samples.

This clonotype was observed at least ten times. The chain's CDR3 is CASSSRTLPGNTIYF. The CDR3 coding sequence is TGTGCCAGCAGCTCCAGAACCCTGCCTGGAAACACCATATATTTT. This chain connects TRBV7-6 to TRBJ1-3; D remains ambiguous. The CDR3 covers 15 residues. CDR1 and CDR2 (germline): SGHVS, FNYEAQ. Trimming left V 4 bases short and J 2 bases short, with 12 bases between.

This chain uses TRBV7-4 with TRBJ1-3; a weak D match, TRBD1 (5 bases). With 5 bases removed from V and 0 bases from J, the gap between germline ends came to 14 bases. The CDR3 is made up of 16 amino acids. Germline V gene lookup returns CDR1 SGHVT and CDR2 SQSDAQ. Here the CDR3 reads CASSGTSSFSGNTIYF. CDR3 nucleotides: TGTGCCAGCAGCGGGACCAGCTCCTTCTCTGGAAACACCATATATTTT.

V gene TRBV28 combines with J gene TRBJ2-4, with D uncertain. Germline assignment: CDR1 MDHEN and CDR2 SYDVKM. This CDR3 region has 13 residues. V lost 6 bases and J lost 7, with 13 bases in between. CDR3 protein: CASRGPHRNIQYF. Written as DNA, the CDR3 is TGTGCCAGCAGGGGCCCTCATAGGAACATTCAGTACTTC.

This clonotype has a count of ten or more. The V gene is TRBV2, the J gene TRBJ1-5; no clear D. The CDR3 contains 15 residues. Looked up from germline, CDR1 is SNHLY and CDR2 is FYNNEI. V lost 3 bases and J lost 0, with 9 bases in between. CDR3 nucleotide sequence: TGTGCCAGCAGTGACGGAAAGAATAGCAATCAGCCCCAGCATTTT. This sequence encodes CASSDGKNSNQPQHF.

This clonotype has ten or more counts. The chain uses TRBV12-3 or TRBV12-4 and TRBJ2-5; no firm D call. Deletions cut 2 bases from V and 5 bases from J, with 9 bases between. The CDR3 is made up of 13 amino acids. The CDR3 here is CASSLLQTETQYF. The CDR3 DNA sequence: TGTGCCAGCAGTTTACTCCAGACGGAGACCCAGTACTTC.

This clonotype was picked up many times. The chain has TRBV9 and TRBJ2-7; 7 bases are shared with TRBD1. Losses at the gene ends were 2 bases for V and 3 bases for J; bases not matched to a gene: 8. The CDR3 consists of 15 residues. The V gene's germline CDR1 is SGDLS and CDR2 YYNGEE. The CDR3 DNA reads TGTGCCAGCAGCGTCTCCGGGACAGTAGGCTACGAGCAGTACTTC. Encoded protein: CASSVSGTVGYEQYF.

This clonotype was counted only a few times. The rearrangement uses TRBV5-1 and TRBJ1-2; D is undetermined. V was trimmed by 7 bases and J by 4 bases, leaving 14 bases between them. The CDR3 extends over 13 amino acids. Germline V gene data show CDR1 as SGHRS and CDR2 as YFSETQ. CDR3 protein: CASSDPEGYGYTF. CDR3 nucleotide sequence: TGCGCCAGCTCTGACCCCGAGGGCTATGGCTACACCTTC.

This clonotype occurred a few times. The rearrangement links TRBV9 to TRBJ1-4; D ambiguous. Germline CDR1 is SGDLS and CDR2 is YYNGEE. The CDR3 totals 15 residues. The V end was cut by 4 bases, the J end by 3 bases, with 13 bases between. The CDR3 loop reads CASSPRPSPNEKLFF. The CDR3, as DNA: TGTGCCAGCAGCCCTCGACCGAGTCCTAATGAAAAACTGTTTTTT.

This clonotype was counted at least ten times. The chain has TRBV7-9 and TRBJ1-2; no definite D call. The length of the CDR3 is 16 residues. Deletions cut 2 bases from V and 5 bases from J, with 18 bases between. The germline V gene has CDR1 SEHNR and CDR2 FQNEAQ (reference sequence). The CDR3: CASSLFLGMSDYGYTF. CDR3 sequence (DNA): TGTGCCAGCAGCTTATTTTTGGGGATGAGTGATTATGGCTACACCTTC.

This clonotype was seen at least ten times. The gene calls are TRBV12-3 or TRBV12-4 and TRBJ1-5; D perhaps matches TRBD1 (5 bases). V was shortened by 5 bases and J by 4 bases, with 12 bases between the two germline ends. The CDR3 covers 14 residues. CDR3 coding DNA: TGTGCCAGCAGTGCCCTGGGGGTTAATCAGCCCCAGCATTTT. It is translated as CASSALGVNQPQHF.

This clonotype occurred many times. This chain uses TRBV20-1 with TRBJ2-1, with 10 bases lining up with TRBD2. Germline V lookup: CDR1 DFQATT, CDR2 SNEGSKA (reference sequence). The V gene end was trimmed by 1 base and the J gene end by 9 bases; junction bases not matched to a gene: 9. The CDR3 totals 15 residues. This chain's CDR3 is CSARAPLAGMIEQFF. DNA of the CDR3: TGCAGTGCTAGAGCCCCACTAGCGGGAATGATTGAGCAGTTCTTC.

This clonotype occurred a few times. J is TRBJ2-3 and V is TRBV28; D remains ambiguous. The germline gives CDR1 MDHEN, CDR2 SYDVKM. This CDR3 is 14 amino acids long. Trimming took 3 bases from V and 3 from J, leaving 10 bases between them. CDR3 loop: CASSLGRQTDTQYF. CDR3 DNA: TGTGCCAGCAGTTTGGGAAGACAAACAGATACGCAGTATTTT.

This clonotype has at least ten counts. The rearrangement links TRBV7-9 to TRBJ1-2; D gene unclear. The CDR3 is 13 amino acids. Germline V lookup: CDR1 SEHNR, CDR2 FQNEAQ (reference sequence). V lost 5 bases, J lost 5 bases, and 12 bases lay in between. For the CDR3, the DNA is TGTGCCAGCAGCCGGCCCCCGGGGTATGGCTACACCTTC. Protein: CASSRPPGYGYTF. Full variable domain (missing parts from reference TRBV7-9 and TRBJ1-2): DTGVSQNPRHKITKRGQNVTFRCDPISEHNRLYWYRQTLGQGPEFLTYFQNEAQLEKSRLLSDRFSAERPKGSFSTLEIQRTEQGDSAMYLCASSRPPGYGYTFGSGTRLTVV.

This clonotype was recorded many times. V gene TRBV19 combines with J gene TRBJ2-7; no firm D call. Between the trimmed V and J ends, which lost 6 bases and 3 bases, there was a span of 9 bases. The CDR3 is made up of 12 amino acids. The germline V gene has CDR1 LNHDA and CDR2 SQIVND (reference sequence). CDR3 protein: CASSPGNYEQYF. The DNA for the CDR3 is TGTGCCAGTAGCCCCGGCAACTACGAGCAGTACTTC.

This clonotype was detected a few times. The chain couples TRBV13 to TRBJ1-4; 7 bases fit TRBD1. The germline V gene has CDR1 PRHDT and CDR2 FYEKMQ (reference sequence). The junction had 13 bases not matched to a gene; V was cut back by 5 bases and J by 7 bases. This CDR3 is 16 amino acids long. The CDR3 DNA is TGTGCCAGCAGCCCGAAAACAGGGGTGGGTCGTGAAAAACTGTTTTTT. This sequence encodes CASSPKTGVGREKLFF.

This clonotype was observed at least ten times. This chain uses TRBV19 with TRBJ1-5, with a possible D match to TRBD1 (5 bases). CDR3 length: 14 amino acids. The V end was cut by 6 bases, the J end by 3 bases, with 12 bases between. Germline V gene lookup returns CDR1 LNHDA and CDR2 SQIVND (reference sequence). The CDR3 protein is CASRPRQNNQPQHF. The DNA of the CDR3 is TGTGCCAGTAGACCCCGACAGAACAATCAGCCCCAGCATTTT.

The chain uses TRBV2 and TRBJ2-5; 8 bases match TRBD2. This CDR3 has 13 residues. Germline-derived CDR1 and CDR2 are SNHLY and FYNNEI. V trimming: 6 bases; J trimming: 4 bases; junction bases outside the gene matches: 4. CDR3 in DNA: TGTGCCAGCAGATGGACTAGCCGAGAGACCCAGTACTTC. It translates to CASRWTSRETQYF.

The chain combines TRBV6-1 with TRBJ2-6; the match to TRBD1 covers 7 bases. Germline CDR1 MNHNS, CDR2 SASEGT. With V trimmed by 7 bases and J by 2 bases, 11 bases remained unmatched. The CDR3 contains 17 residues. The CDR3 loop reads CASMRQGVLAGANVLTF. In nucleotides, the CDR3 is TGTGCCAGCATGCGACAGGGTGTTCTCGCTGGGGCCAACGTCCTGACTTTC.

This clonotype was recorded a few times. The gene calls are TRBV20-1 and TRBJ2-3; no reliable D call. Germline V gives CDR1 DFQATT, CDR2 SNEGSKA (reference sequence). V dropped 8 bases and J dropped 4 bases, with 22 bases sitting between them. The CDR3 totals 15 residues. The CDR3 loop reads CSPLPLETPSDTQYF. The CDR3 region has the DNA TGCAGTCCCCTGCCATTGGAGACCCCATCAGATACGCAGTATTTT.

This clonotype was observed at least ten times. This chain links TRBV7-2 with TRBJ2-5, with TRBD2 matching 7 bases. After removal of 3 bases from V and 9 bases from J, the junction contained 10 bases not matched to a gene. The CDR3 loop spans 14 amino acids. CDR1 SGHTA and CDR2 FQGNSA come from the germline V gene. The CDR3 coding sequence is TGTGCCAGCAGCTTCAGGCGGGGGAGTCAGGCCCAGTACTTC. This encodes CASSFRRGSQAQYF.

The genes are TRBV20-1 and TRBJ2-5, with 11 bases lining up with TRBD2. Looked up from germline, CDR1 is DFQATT and CDR2 is SNEGSKA (reference sequence). With V trimmed by 1 base and J by 5 bases, 9 bases remained unmatched. The CDR3 is made up of 16 amino acids. The CDR3 region has the DNA TGCAGTGCTAGAGCACTAGCGGGGGCGTCGTGGGAGACCCAGTACTTC. It encodes CSARALAGASWETQYF.

This clonotype came up many times. V is TRBV12-3 or TRBV12-4 and J is TRBJ2-1; D is undetermined. This CDR3 is 20 amino acids long. Trimming took off 3 bases at V and 2 bases at J, with 26 bases between the two ends. CDR3 protein: CASSLWPPQRRAFPYNEQFF. CDR3 in DNA: TGTGCCAGCAGTTTGTGGCCACCTCAAAGGCGTGCTTTTCCCTACAATGAGCAGTTCTTC.

This clonotype appeared many times. The rearrangement joins TRBV11-2 to TRBJ2-7; D is perhaps TRBD2 (6 bases). The CDR3 is 15 amino acids. Trimming stripped 0 bases from V and 5 bases from J, with 14 bases between. The germline gives CDR1 SGHAT, CDR2 FQNNGV. In nucleotides, the CDR3 is TGTGCCAGCAGCTTAGATAGCGGACACCGGAACGAGCAGTACTTC. It yields the protein CASSLDSGHRNEQYF.

This clonotype came up many times. The V gene is TRBV2, the J gene TRBJ2-2; tentatively, D is TRBD2 (6 bases). The germline gives CDR1 SNHLY, CDR2 FYNNEI. CDR3 size: 15 residues. V was clipped by 3 bases and J by 1 base, with 9 bases between them. The CDR3, as DNA: TGTGCCAGCAGTGAGGGGACTTTGAACACCGGGGAGCTGTTTTTT. Translating it yields CASSEGTLNTGELFF.

The rearrangement joins TRBV4-1 to TRBJ2-1, with 10 bases lining up with TRBD2. The CDR3 length is 17 residues. V trimming: 1 base; J trimming: 3 bases; junction bases outside the gene matches: 6. Germline V gene data show CDR1 as MGHRA and CDR2 as YSYEKL. CDR3 nucleotides: TGCGCCAGCAGCCAAGGCCCGCTAGCGGGGGACTACAATGAGCAGTTCTTC. This sequence encodes CASSQGPLAGDYNEQFF.

The chain recombines TRBV20-1 with TRBJ2-5; possibly TRBD1 for D (6 bases). Trimming shortened V by 1 base and J by 5 bases, and 14 bases separated the two germline ends. This CDR3 region has 14 residues. Germline V CDR1 and CDR2: DFQATT, SNEGSKA (reference sequence). The CDR3 DNA follows: TGCAGTGCTAGAGGTACCGGGACATCTGAGACCCAGTACTTC. Protein: CSARGTGTSETQYF.

This clonotype was counted between two and nine times. This chain links TRBV20-1 with TRBJ2-2, with D possibly matching TRBD2 (6 bases). The CDR3 length is 14 residues. V lost 7 bases and J lost 2, with 14 bases in between. Germline CDR1 is DFQATT and CDR2 is SNEGSKA (reference sequence). CDR3 in amino acids: CSGRVQGNTGELFF. The CDR3 region has the DNA TGCAGTGGGAGGGTCCAGGGTAACACCGGGGAGCTGTTTTTT.

The sample holds a few counts of this clonotype. The rearrangement links TRBV3-1 to TRBJ1-5, with unresolved D. Trimming shortened V by 0 bases and J by 4 bases, and 10 bases separated the two germline ends. Looked up from germline, CDR1 is LGHDT and CDR2 is YNNKEL (reference sequence). CDR3 size: 15 residues. CDR3 sequence reads: CASSQERSRNQPQHF. In DNA form, the CDR3 reads TGTGCCAGCAGCCAAGAGCGGTCAAGGAATCAGCCCCAGCATTTT.

This clonotype has at least ten counts. The chain carries TRBV15 and TRBJ2-7; D perhaps matches TRBD1 (5 bases). Deletions cut 0 bases from V and 3 bases from J, with 12 bases between. Germline V CDR1 and CDR2: LNHNV, YYDKDF (reference sequence). This CDR3 is 15 amino acids long. The CDR3 DNA follows: TGTGCCACCAGCAGAGATAGGACAACCATCTACGAGCAGTACTTC. This sequence encodes CATSRDRTTIYEQYF.

Turning to this clonotype: A read error is possible here, since a much larger clone lies one base away. The rearrangement uses TRBV20-1 and TRBJ2-1, with TRBD1 identical over 7 bases. The CDR3 is 12 residues long. Per germline, CDR1 DFQATT and CDR2 SNEGSKA (reference sequence). With 5 bases clipped from V and 10 bases from J, the junction kept 8 bases outside the gene matches. DNA for the CDR3: TGCAGTGCTGAACAGGGGCCGAACGAGCAGTTCTTC. The encoded protein is CSAEQGPNEQFF.

This sequence joins TRBV28 and TRBJ1-4, with 9 bases that match TRBD1. CDR3 length: 14 residues. J was trimmed by 8 bases and V by 8 bases; bases with no gene match: 9. The germline gives CDR1 MDHEN, CDR2 SYDVKM. CDR3 coding DNA: TGTGCCAGCGGGCCCGGGACAGGGCTAGAAAAACTGTTTTTT. Amino acid sequence: CASGPGTGLEKLFF.